The present T cell receptor (beta chain) was sequenced within a study of tumor-infiltrating lymphocytes in primary liver carcinoma. The researchers produced TCR beta cDNA from 400 to 650 ng total RNA with a constant-region primer. Three rounds of nested multiplex PCR with slightly modified ARM-PCR produced TCR beta libraries. In the first two PCR rounds, TRBV1-TRBV30 forward primers were paired with a C-beta reverse primer, and each round lasted approximately 10 cycles. TCRdb re-called the multiplex PCR reads through MiXCR, storing one row per CDR3 protein. The table lists roughly 91,000 distinct CDR3 sequences, roughly 69% of them singletons. Germline CDR1 and CDR2: MGHRA and YSYEKL. The CDR3 runs 15 residues. This clonotype has a single count. At one of its ends the junction is not consistent with the germline gene, which may arise from a read error. The source material, roughly 18-32 mg of unsorted bulk tissue, was used to co-extract RNA and DNA.

This clonotype was obtained from a woman aged 55 to 70 with primary liver carcinoma and hepatitis B virus infection. The genes are TRBV4-1 and TRBJ2-7; 8 nucleotides align to TRBD1. Sequences were obtained from liver tumor tissue from sampling region 5. Subset reported: tumor region T5, tumor centre. The CDR3 spells CASSQIDRGTGELYF. The CDR3 DNA sequence: TGCGCCAGCAGCCAAATTGACAGGGGAACTGGCGAGCTGTACTTC.